These T cell receptor beta chains were read from a single sample in a study of T cell responses to AZD1222 COVID-19 vaccine. Profiling relied on immunoSEQ multiplex PCR, and the TCRdb table lists in-frame clones only, not all of them. The sample yields over 110,000 clones, roughly 90% seen once. The source was peripheral blood, collected 28 days after the second AZD1222 dose. All receptors derive from an adult who received the AZD1222 COVID-19 vaccine. Each CDR3 is given with its conserved first and last residue. The D gene is left open where the match is weak. Size tells how often a clone was seen (once, few, many) or the class of an expanded clone, and some rows leave it out.

TGTGCCATCCCCTCCAATTCACCCCTCCACTTT,CAIPSNSPLHF,TRBJ1-6,11,once,.,TRBV10-3
TGTGCCACCCGAGGTGGGATCTCCTACAATGAGCAGTTCTTC,CATRGGISYNEQFF,TRBJ2-1,14,.,.,TRBV28
TGTGCCAGCAGCACCGGACTCACAAGGGGTGGCTACACCTTC,CASSTGLTRGGYTF,TRBJ1-2,14,.,.,TRBV5-8
TGTGCCAGCAGCTCCCCGACAGGGCTCACTGAAGCTTTCTTT,CASSSPTGLTEAFF,TRBJ1-1,14,.,TRBD1,TRBV7-3
TGTGCCTGCCCGGGACAGGGGAATTCACCCCTCCACTTT,CACPGQGNSPLHF,TRBJ1-6,13,.,TRBD1,TRBV30
TGTGCCAGCAGTACCGGGACGGGTAGCTCTGGGGCCAACGTCCTGACTTTC,CASSTGTGSSGANVLTF,TRBJ2-6,17,.,.,TRBV7-2
TGTGCCAGTAGGGAGACAGGGAAGGAGACCCAGTACTTC,CASRETGKETQYF,TRBJ2-5,13,.,TRBD1,TRBV19
TGTGCCAGCAGTTTACGGGGGACAGGAAGGGTCGACGAGCAGTACTTC,CASSLRGTGRVDEQYF,TRBJ2-7,16,.,TRBD1,TRBV27
TGTGCCAGCCGACCCGGGACAGGGTCATCTGAAGCTTTCTTT,CASRPGTGSSEAFF,TRBJ1-1,14,.,TRBD1,TRBV2
TGTGCCTCAGTAGCAGGCCGGAACACCGGGGAGCTGTTTTTT,CASVAGRNTGELFF,TRBJ2-2,14,.,.,TRBV28
TGTGCCAGCAGCAGGGAGCTAGCGGGAGGCGAAGAGACCCAGTACTTC,CASSRELAGGEETQYF,TRBJ2-5,16,.,TRBD2,TRBV11-3
TGTGCCACCAGCAACCAAGGGGCTTTTGAGCAGTTCTTC,CATSNQGAFEQFF,TRBJ2-1,13,once,.,TRBV15
TGCAGTGCTAGTCCGGACAGCCCTTTACGGGGAAACACCATATATTTT,CSASPDSPLRGNTIYF,TRBJ1-3,16,.,.,TRBV20-1
TGTGCCAGCAGCAGGGAGGGACTACTTAACACCGGGGAGCTGTTTTTT,CASSREGLLNTGELFF,TRBJ2-2,16,.,TRBD2,TRBV7-2
TGTGCCAGCATGACAGGGCGGTTTGGGGAGCTGTTTTTT,CASMTGRFGELFF,TRBJ2-2,13,.,TRBD1,TRBV2
TGTGCCAGTCAGGACAGACGCAATCAGCCCCAGCATTTT,CASQDRRNQPQHF,TRBJ1-5,13,.,.,TRBV2
TGCGCCAGCAGACCCGGGACTCAGCCCACCGGGGAGCTGTTTTTT,CASRPGTQPTGELFF,TRBJ2-2,15,few,.,TRBV4-3
TGTGCCAGTAGTCTCCGCGGACTAGCGGCGAACACCGGGGAGCTGTTTTTT,CASSLRGLAANTGELFF,TRBJ2-2,17,.,TRBD2,TRBV19
TGCAGTGCTCCTAATGGAAACACCATATATTTT,CSAPNGNTIYF,TRBJ1-3,11,.,.,TRBV20-1
TGCAGCGTCGATAGCGGGAGCGAGACCCAGTACTTC,CSVDSGSETQYF,TRBJ2-5,12,.,TRBD2,TRBV29-1
TGTGCCAGCAGAGCTGGAAACACCATATATTTT,CASRAGNTIYF,TRBJ1-3,11,.,.,TRBV12-3/TRBV12-4
TGTGCCAGCAGCCGGCCTCTCGGAGGTGACTATGGCTACACCTTC,CASSRPLGGDYGYTF,TRBJ1-2,15,once,.,TRBV7-9
TGTGCCAGTAGTATTCCCTCAGCTGAAGCTTTCTTT,CASSIPSAEAFF,TRBJ1-1,12,.,.,TRBV19
TGCGCCAGCATGAAAACAGGCCACGGGACTAGCGGGATTGGAGCCTACAATGAGCAGTTCTTC,CASMKTGHGTSGIGAYNEQFF,TRBJ2-1,21,.,TRBD2,TRBV5-1
TGCGCCAGCAGCGGTGGGTACCAAGAGACCCAGTACTTC,CASSGGYQETQYF,TRBJ2-5,13,.,.,TRBV5-1
TGTGCCAGCAGTTTAAGCCAGGAGTACTCCTACGAGCAGTACTTC,CASSLSQEYSYEQYF,TRBJ2-7,15,.,.,TRBV28
TGTGCCAGCAGCTTTATGGCGGGAGGCGGGGTACAAGGAGAGACCCAGTACTTC,CASSFMAGGGVQGETQYF,TRBJ2-5,18,.,TRBD2,TRBV7-6
TGTGCCAGCAGCTTAGCGCCCAGGAACCCCTACGAGCAGTACTTC,CASSLAPRNPYEQYF,TRBJ2-7,15,.,.,TRBV7-2
TGTGCCAGCAGTTCCTTCTCGAACACTGAAGCTTTCTTT,CASSSFSNTEAFF,TRBJ1-1,13,.,.,TRBV12-3/TRBV12-4